These 27 T cell receptor beta chains were sequenced from one sample in a study of cytomegalovirus exposure and HLA in healthy donors. Data came from immunoSEQ multiplex PCR; TCRdb stores just in-frame clones and leaves some out. Counted here are 50,000 to 65,000 clones, about 95% occurring once; the ten biggest clones make up approximately 6.8%. The sequenced sample was PBMCs. All receptors derive from a woman between 18 and 29 years old in good health and CMV-seropositive.

This clone was seen more than once but under ten times. The rearrangement joins TRBV30 to TRBJ1-2; the D is unclear. The CDR3 contains 12 residues. Trimming removed 2 bases from V and 7 bases from J, with 11 bases in between. Germline V gives CDR1 GTSNPN, CDR2 SVGIG (reference sequence). CDR3 bases: TGTGCCTGGAGTCTGGGCAATCGTGGCTACACCTTC. It codes for CAWSLGNRGYTF.

The chain recombines TRBV9 with TRBJ2-3, with D possibly being TRBD2 (7 bases). This CDR3 is 16 amino acids long. The germline V gene encodes CDR1 SGDLS and CDR2 YYNGEE. V was cut by 6 bases and J by 5 bases, with 22 bases left in between. The CDR3 loop reads CASTNEGGGLGDTQYF. CDR3 DNA: TGTGCCAGCACCAACGAGGGGGGGGGCTTGGGAGATACGCAGTATTTT.

The CDR3 spells CASSLLASEINEQFF. CDR3 DNA: TGTGCCAGCAGCTTACTGGCTAGCGAGATAAATGAGCAGTTCTTC. The chain has TRBV11-2 and TRBJ2-1, with a possible D match to TRBD2 (6 bases). Germline V gene lookup returns CDR1 SGHAT and CDR2 FQNNGV. V lost 2 bases and J lost 7, with 15 bases in between. This CDR3 has 15 residues.

The V and J genes are TRBV5-4 and TRBJ2-5; 9 bases align to TRBD1. Trimming took 7 bases from V and 3 from J; bases not matched to a gene: 13. This CDR3 spans 16 amino acids. The germline CDR1 and CDR2 sequences are SGHNT and YYREEE (reference sequence). The CDR3 here is CASSRSGTGRKETQYF. CDR3 bases: TGTGCCAGCTCCCGATCCGGGACAGGGAGAAAAGAGACCCAGTACTTC.

This chain joins TRBV27 and TRBJ2-7; 10 bases map to TRBD2. The V segment lost 4 bases and the J segment 3 bases; nucleotides outside the gene matches: 15. The germline V gene has CDR1 MNHEY and CDR2 SMNVEV (reference sequence). The CDR3 runs 18 residues. The CDR3 DNA reads as TGTGCCAGCAGTTCACCCCCTCCTAGCGGGAGTATCTTCTACGAGCAGTACTTC. It specifies CASSSPPPSGSIFYEQYF.

The V gene is TRBV19, the J gene TRBJ2-7, with D uncertain. This CDR3 spans 13 amino acids. V gave up 2 bases and J gave up 2 bases, with 7 bases separating them. Germline CDR1 and CDR2: LNHDA and SQIVND (reference sequence). CDR3 bases: TGTGCCAGTAGTATACAGGAAGCCTACGAGCAGTACTTC. This encodes CASSIQEAYEQYF.

V is TRBV29-1 and J is TRBJ2-2, with 9 bases that match TRBD1. This CDR3 has 14 residues. J gave up 4 bases and V 7 bases, and 7 bases lay outside the gene matches. The germline gives CDR1 SQVTM, CDR2 ANQGSEA. CDR3: CSANRGPFTGELFF. CDR3 DNA: TGCAGCGCCAACAGGGGGCCCTTCACCGGGGAGCTGTTTTTT.

This clone was found once. The gene calls are TRBV4-2 and TRBJ2-3; 9 bases line up with TRBD1. The CDR3 consists of 15 residues. CDR1 and CDR2 from the germline V gene are LGHNA and YNFKEQ. The V gene end was trimmed by 2 bases and the J gene end by 6 bases; junction bases not matched to a gene: 6. The CDR3 DNA reads TGTGCCAGCAGCCAACGGGACAGGGTCTTCGATACGCAGTATTTT. It specifies CASSQRDRVFDTQYF.

This clone was recorded only once. V and J are TRBV30 and TRBJ2-2; D is unclear. V lost 4 bases and J 0 bases, leaving 9 bases between the germline ends. This CDR3 comprises 14 residues. From germline, CDR1 is GTSNPN and CDR2 SVGIG (reference sequence). The CDR3 loop reads CAWKELANTGELFF. Here the CDR3 DNA reads TGTGCCTGGAAAGAACTGGCGAACACCGGGGAGCTGTTTTTT.

CDR3 sequence (DNA): TGCGCCAGCAGCCACGCCTCGGGACTCCCGGGGGTCTACGAGCAGTACTTC. This gives the protein CASSHASGLPGVYEQYF. The chain uses TRBV4-1 and TRBJ2-7; possibly TRBD2 for D (6 bases). Germline assignment: CDR1 MGHRA and CDR2 YSYEKL. V dropped 3 bases and J dropped 3 bases, with 21 bases sitting between them. The CDR3 covers 17 residues.

V usage is TRBV29-1 and J usage is TRBJ2-7; 7 bases align to TRBD2. This CDR3 region has 13 residues. Germline CDR1 reads SQVTM; CDR2 reads ANQGSEA. The trim removed 4 bases at V and 0 bases at J, leaving 3 bases unmatched. The chain's CDR3 is CSVGSGFSYEQYF. The DNA for the CDR3 is TGCAGCGTTGGTAGCGGGTTCTCCTACGAGCAGTACTTC.

This CDR3 reads CASSLAGTGYEQYF. As DNA, the CDR3 is TGTGCCAGCAGCTTAGCCGGGACAGGCTACGAGCAGTACTTC. The chain links TRBV7-9 to TRBJ2-7, with 8 bases aligning to TRBD1. Looked up from germline, CDR1 is SEHNR and CDR2 is FQNEAQ (reference sequence). Losses at the gene ends were 0 bases for V and 3 bases for J; bases not matched to a gene: 1. The CDR3 has 14 residues. The variable domain in full, with the rest retrieved from reference TRBV7-9 and TRBJ2-7, is DTGVSQNPRHKITKRGQNVTFRCDPISEHNRLYWYRQTLGQGPEFLTYFQNEAQLEKSRLLSDRFSAERPKGSFSTLEIQRTEQGDSAMYLCASSLAGTGYEQYFGPGTRLTVT.

The chain links TRBV28 to TRBJ1-1, with 9 bases fitting TRBD1. The CDR3 is 13 amino acids. The ends lost 2 bases at V and 10 bases at J; junction bases unmatched: 5. Per the germline V gene, CDR1 is MDHEN and CDR2 is SYDVKM. CDR3 DNA sequence: TGTGCCAGCAGTTTAGGGACAGGGACGGTAGCTTTCTTT. Amino acid sequence: CASSLGTGTVAFF.

The chain has TRBV9 and TRBJ2-7; 11 bases are a match to TRBD2. J lost 3 bases, V lost 0 bases, and 8 bases had no gene match. The CDR3 consists of 17 residues. The germline V gene has CDR1 SGDLS and CDR2 YYNGEE. CDR3 region: CASSVAPETSGIYEQYF. CDR3 in DNA: TGTGCCAGCAGCGTAGCTCCGGAGACTAGCGGGATCTACGAGCAGTACTTC.

The rearrangement uses TRBV7-9 and TRBJ2-2; the D is unclear. This CDR3 contains 14 residues. Germline V gives CDR1 SEHNR, CDR2 FQNEAQ (reference sequence). V was trimmed by 5 bases and J by 4 bases, leaving 11 bases between them. CDR3 protein: CASSPPRPTGELFF. The CDR3 DNA follows: TGTGCCAGCAGCCCCCCGCGGCCCACCGGGGAGCTGTTTTTT.

V gene TRBV6-4 combines with J gene TRBJ2-1, with TRBD2 matching 7 bases. Germline assignment: CDR1 MRHNA and CDR2 SNTAGT. The CDR3 consists of 14 residues. Germline trimming cut 4 bases from V and 3 bases from J; bases unmatched to any gene: 3. Written as DNA, the CDR3 is TGTGCCAGCAGTGTAAGCGGGGACTACAATGAGCAGTTCTTC. This translates into CASSVSGDYNEQFF.

The V and J genes are TRBV11-2 and TRBJ1-2; TRBD1 aligns across 8 bases. The CDR3 is 16 residues long. Germline CDR1 is SGHAT and CDR2 is FQNNGV. V dropped 5 bases and J dropped 4; count of bases not matched to a gene: 12. The CDR3 region is CASSLQGQGLGYGYTF. DNA for the CDR3: TGTGCCAGCAGCCTACAAGGACAGGGCTTGGGCTATGGCTACACCTTC. Drawing the rest from reference TRBV11-2 and TRBJ1-2, the complete variable domain is EAGVAQSPRYKIIEKRQSVAFWCNPISGHATLYWYQQILGQGPKLLIQFQNNGVVDDSQLPKDRFSAERLKGVDSTLKIQPAKLEDSAVYLCASSLQGQGLGYGYTFGSGTRLTVV.

The chain links TRBV30 to TRBJ2-5; 7 bases map to TRBD1. The CDR3 has 13 amino acids. Germline-derived CDR1 and CDR2 are GTSNPN and SVGIG (reference sequence). V shed 1 base and J 5 bases; nucleotides not matched to a gene: 4. The CDR3 sequence: CAWSGDSWETQYF. CDR3 in DNA: TGTGCCTGGAGTGGGGACAGTTGGGAGACCCAGTACTTC.

This chain joins TRBV20-1 and TRBJ1-5; a weak D match, TRBD1 (5 bases). Germline CDR1 is DFQATT and CDR2 is SNEGSKA (reference sequence). The CDR3 spans 11 residues. Trimming shortened V by 3 bases and J by 13 bases, and 13 bases separated the two germline ends. CDR3 nucleotide sequence: TGCAGTGCTAGGTCCGACAGAGCGCAGCATTTT. This gives the protein CSARSDRAQHF.

The rearrangement joins TRBV5-1 to TRBJ2-3; 9 positions match TRBD1. The CDR3 runs 16 residues. V lost 4 bases to trimming and J lost 3 bases; unmatched junction nucleotides: 9. Germline assignment: CDR1 SGHRS and CDR2 YFSETQ. The CDR3 bases are TGCGCCAGCAGCACTACAGGGGGCACTTTGACAGATACGCAGTATTTT. This translates into CASSTTGGTLTDTQYF.

This clone was recorded only once. The V call is TRBV18, the J call TRBJ1-5; the D gene is possibly TRBD1 (6 bases). Germline loops: CDR1 KGHSH, CDR2 LQKENI. This CDR3 has 16 amino acids. Trimming pared 4 bases from V and 6 bases from J, leaving 19 bases between. The CDR3 coding sequence is TGTGCCAGCTCACATACGGGGGGGCATCTGGGTCAGCCCCAGCATTTT. Translating it yields CASSHTGGHLGQPQHF.

The rearrangement links TRBV11-1 to TRBJ1-6; TRBD1 agrees at 8 bases. The V gene end was trimmed by 5 bases and the J gene end by 9 bases; junction bases not matched to a gene: 12. The CDR3 is 16 amino acids. The germline V gene encodes CDR1 SGHAT and CDR2 FQDESV (reference sequence). CDR3 region: CASSPTRQGALSPLHF. DNA of the CDR3: TGTGCCAGCAGCCCGACCCGGCAGGGGGCCCTTTCACCCCTCCACTTT.

This clone was seen only once. This rearrangement joins TRBV5-4 to TRBJ2-7, with a tentative D call TRBD2 (6 bases). The CDR3 sequence is 12 residues long. Germline CDR1 is SGHNT and CDR2 is YYREEE (reference sequence). The germline V and J ends were trimmed by 8 bases and 3 bases, with 12 bases remaining between them. The CDR3, as DNA: TGTGCCAGTCGGGACTCCAACTACGAGCAGTACTTC. As protein: CASRDSNYEQYF.

J is TRBJ2-1 and V is TRBV18; D is possibly TRBD2 (5 bases). The CDR3 extends over 16 amino acids. Germline assignment: CDR1 KGHSH and CDR2 LQKENI. Trimming removed 3 bases from V and 2 bases from J, with 14 bases in between. The CDR3 protein is CASSPSLGGTYNEQFF. The CDR3 DNA follows: TGTGCCAGCTCACCGTCCCTTGGAGGCACCTACAATGAGCAGTTCTTC.

A single count supports this clone. V is TRBV28 and J is TRBJ1-1, with D unclear. V lost 2 bases to trimming and J lost 6 bases, with 7 bases between them. Germline loops: CDR1 MDHEN, CDR2 SYDVKM. The CDR3 length is 12 residues. The CDR3 loop reads CASSLLSSEAFF. The CDR3 DNA reads as TGTGCCAGCAGTTTACTCTCCTCTGAAGCTTTCTTT. The complete variable domain, with remaining parts taken from reference TRBV28 and TRBJ1-1, reads DVKVTQSSRYLVKRTGEKVFLECVQDMDHENMFWYRQDPGLGLRLIYFSYDVKMKEKGDIPEGYSVSREKKERFSLILESASTNQTSMYLCASSLLSSEAFFGQGTRLTVV.

This rearrangement joins TRBV4-2 to TRBJ1-2; D possibly corresponds to TRBD1 (5 bases). Germline assignment: CDR1 LGHNA and CDR2 YNFKEQ. Trimming stripped 0 bases from V and 9 bases from J, with 17 bases between. The CDR3 runs 15 residues. CDR3 sequence (DNA): TGTGCCAGCAGCCAAGAGAGCAGCGGCGGGGCAAGCTACACCTTC. Translating it yields CASSQESSGGASYTF.

The rearrangement links TRBV2 to TRBJ2-1; D unresolved. CDR3 length: 15 residues. Germline CDR1 is SNHLY and CDR2 is FYNNEI. Trimming stripped 5 bases from V and 2 bases from J, with 13 bases between. CDR3 nucleotides: TGTGCCAGCAGTTCGTACAATATGCCCTACAATGAGCAGTTCTTC. Its translation: CASSSYNMPYNEQFF.